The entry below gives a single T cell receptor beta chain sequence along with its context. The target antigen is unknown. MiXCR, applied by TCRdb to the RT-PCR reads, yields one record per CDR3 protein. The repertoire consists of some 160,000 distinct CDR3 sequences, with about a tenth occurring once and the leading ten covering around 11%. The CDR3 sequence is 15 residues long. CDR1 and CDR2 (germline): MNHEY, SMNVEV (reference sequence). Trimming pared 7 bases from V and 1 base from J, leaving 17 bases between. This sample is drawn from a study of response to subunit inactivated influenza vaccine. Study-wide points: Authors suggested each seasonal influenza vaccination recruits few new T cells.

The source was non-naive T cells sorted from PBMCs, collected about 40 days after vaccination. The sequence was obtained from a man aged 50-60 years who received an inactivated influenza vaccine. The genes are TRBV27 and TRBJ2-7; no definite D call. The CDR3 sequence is CASTQSLSGSYEQYF. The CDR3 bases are TGTGCCAGCACCCAGTCCCTCTCTGGTTCCTACGAGCAGTACTTC.